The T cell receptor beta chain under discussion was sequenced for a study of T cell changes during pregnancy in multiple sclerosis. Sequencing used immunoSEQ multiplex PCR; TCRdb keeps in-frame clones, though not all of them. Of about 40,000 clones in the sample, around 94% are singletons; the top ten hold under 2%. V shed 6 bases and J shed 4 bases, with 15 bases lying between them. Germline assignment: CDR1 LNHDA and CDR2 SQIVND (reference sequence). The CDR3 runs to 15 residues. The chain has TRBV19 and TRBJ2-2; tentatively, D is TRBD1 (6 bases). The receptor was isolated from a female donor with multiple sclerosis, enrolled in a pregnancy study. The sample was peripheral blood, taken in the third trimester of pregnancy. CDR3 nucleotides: TGTGCCAGTAGGGACAGCCTTCGAAGCACCGGGGAGCTGTTTTTT. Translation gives CASRDSLRSTGELFF.